Following are 24 T cell receptor beta chains from one sample sequenced in a study of vaccination and CD4 T cells after COVID-19. Time point described: late sampling 161 to 241 days after vaccination in a few convalescent patients. This sample's treatment: roughly 10-day PBMC culture with coronavirus spike peptide pools or control peptides (ViraFEST assay). The Oncomine TCR Beta short-read assay was applied to DNA of cultured CD4+ T cells. Each CDR3 protein gets one entry after TCRdb re-called the PCR reads with MiXCR. The sample holds tens of thousands of distinct CDR3 sequences, roughly a third seen once. Antigens of these TCRs are unknown. The starting material was CD4+ T cells from blood, cultured in vitro, obtained about 7 months after SARS-CoV-2 vaccination. These receptors were collected from a human donor who had recovered from COVID-19.

The chain couples TRBV4-1 to TRBJ1-6, with D tentatively TRBD1 (5 bases). V lost 3 bases, J lost 12 bases, and 18 bases lay in between. The germline V gene encodes CDR1 MGHRA and CDR2 YSYEKL. There are 15 residues in the CDR3. Here the CDR3 DNA reads TGCGCCAGCAGCCAGGAAGGGGTGACCGGTGGACCCCTCCACTTT. Amino acid sequence: CASSQEGVTGGPLHF.

For this clonotype: A single base separates this from a much larger clone, so it may be a read error. The chain links TRBV20-1 to TRBJ2-2; 9 bases line up with TRBD2. Germline V gives CDR1 DFQATT, CDR2 SNEGSKA (reference sequence). The CDR3 loop spans 13 amino acids. V lost 6 bases, J lost 1 base, and 0 bases stayed unmatched. DNA of the CDR3: TGCAGTGCGACTAGCGGGAACACCGGGGAGCTGTTTTTT. Translation gives CSATSGNTGELFF.

This clonotype was observed a few times. J is TRBJ2-1 and V is TRBV7-3, with 10 bases fitting TRBD2. V dropped 5 bases and J dropped 3; count of bases not matched to a gene: 4. The CDR3 has 15 amino acids. Germline-derived CDR1 and CDR2 are SGHTA and FQGTGA. CDR3 DNA sequence: TGTGCCAGCAGCGAAGGACTAGCGGACTACAATGAGCAGTTCTTC. This translates into CASSEGLADYNEQFF.

The rearrangement uses TRBV9 and TRBJ2-3, with no clear D. Trimming removed 4 bases at V and 3 bases at J, with 9 bases between. The CDR3 totals 13 residues. Germline CDR1 reads SGDLS; CDR2 reads YYNGEE. The DNA of the CDR3 is TGTGCCAGCAGCCAGTCGATGACAGATACGCAGTATTTT. Protein product: CASSQSMTDTQYF. The full variable domain, rest sourced from reference TRBV9 and TRBJ2-3, is DSGVTQTPKHLITATGQRVTLRCSPRSGDLSVYWYQQSLDQGLQFLIQYYNGEERAKGNILERFSAQQFPDLHSELNLSSLELGDSALYFCASSQSMTDTQYFGPGTRLTVL.

This clonotype was seen a handful of times. V is TRBV12-3 or TRBV12-4 and J is TRBJ2-3; D unresolved. The CDR3 sequence is 12 residues long. V lost 5 bases and J 5 bases, leaving 8 bases between the germline ends. The CDR3, as DNA: TGTGCCAGCAGTCCCCGTGGAGATACGCAGTATTTT. It specifies CASSPRGDTQYF.

This chain uses TRBV18 with TRBJ1-2; TRBD1 aligns across 10 bases. The CDR3 runs 14 residues. J was trimmed by 7 bases and V by 2 bases; bases with no gene match: 4. CDR1 and CDR2 from the germline V gene are KGHSH and LQKENI. The CDR3: CASSPETGGFGYTF. Here the CDR3 DNA reads TGTGCCAGCTCACCAGAGACAGGGGGCTTTGGCTACACCTTC.

The genes are TRBV4-1 and TRBJ1-2; TRBD1 might be the D (5 bases). CDR1 MGHRA and CDR2 YSYEKL come from the germline V gene. CDR3 length equals 16 residues. Trimming shortened V by 1 base and J by 2 bases, and 14 bases separated the two germline ends. The CDR3 sequence: CASSQGALRDNYGYTF. Here the CDR3 DNA reads TGCGCCAGCAGCCAAGGAGCGCTAAGGGACAACTATGGCTACACCTTC.

This clonotype has just a few counts. The chain combines TRBV6-4 with TRBJ2-3; D is unresolved. V dropped 2 bases and J dropped 3 bases, with 6 bases sitting between them. The germline V gene encodes CDR1 MRHNA and CDR2 SNTAGT. This CDR3 spans 13 amino acids. The CDR3: CASSDQLTDTQYF. CDR3 nucleotides: TGTGCCAGCAGTGACCAACTGACAGATACGCAGTATTTT.

The table lists this clonotype with a few counts. The CDR3 DNA reads as TGCAGTGCTCCCACGTATCCAGGGGTTTTCAGCACAGATACGCAGTATTTT. Amino acid sequence: CSAPTYPGVFSTDTQYF. The chain has TRBV20-1 and TRBJ2-3, with D perhaps TRBD1 (6 bases). The CDR3 consists of 17 residues. CDR1 and CDR2 from the germline V gene are DFQATT and SNEGSKA (reference sequence). Trimming removed 5 bases from V and 0 bases from J, with 21 bases in between.

The chain uses TRBV28 and TRBJ2-1; 7 bases are shared with TRBD2. The CDR3 length is 15 residues. Germline lookup yields CDR1 MDHEN and CDR2 SYDVKM. V lost 2 bases to trimming and J lost 6 bases; unmatched junction nucleotides: 7. Here the CDR3 DNA reads TGTGCCAGCAGTTTAGCGGGAGAGTTATTCAATGAGCAGTTCTTC. Encoded protein: CASSLAGELFNEQFF. Filled out from reference TRBV28 and TRBJ2-1, the complete variable domain reads DVKVTQSSRYLVKRTGEKVFLECVQDMDHENMFWYRQDPGLGLRLIYFSYDVKMKEKGDIPEGYSVSREKKERFSLILESASTNQTSMYLCASSLAGELFNEQFFGPGTRLTVL.

This clonotype was seen only a few times. The chain carries TRBV20-1 and TRBJ2-1; TRBD2 is a possible D gene (6 bases). The V gene's germline CDR1 is DFQATT and CDR2 SNEGSKA (reference sequence). The CDR3 covers 13 residues. Between the trimmed V and J ends, which lost 8 bases and 4 bases, there was a span of 15 bases. CDR3 sequence reads: CSIRPSVYNEQFF. CDR3 DNA sequence: TGCAGTATTCGGCCTAGCGTTTACAATGAGCAGTTCTTC.

This clonotype was seen a few times. This sequence joins TRBV7-9 and TRBJ1-2; 10 bases fit TRBD1. This CDR3 comprises 14 residues. Per germline, CDR1 SEHNR and CDR2 FQNEAQ (reference sequence). Trimming took 4 bases from V and 7 from J; bases not matched to a gene: 6. CDR3 in DNA: TGTGCCAGCAGCTCTCCGGGACAGGGGATTGGCTACACCTTC. Translated, it gives CASSSPGQGIGYTF.

This clonotype was counted a few times. V gene TRBV20-1 combines with J gene TRBJ2-7, with 7 bases aligning to TRBD1. This CDR3 has 11 residues. The V gene end was trimmed by 6 bases and the J gene end by 2 bases; junction bases not matched to a gene: 1. CDR1 is DFQATT and CDR2 is SNEGSKA in the germline V gene (reference sequence). The DNA of the CDR3 is TGCAGTGCGACAGGGACCTACGAGCAGTACTTC. Its protein product is CSATGTYEQYF.

This clonotype was seen more than once but under ten times. The J gene is TRBJ2-5, the V gene TRBV20-1, with TRBD1 as a possible D gene (6 bases). In germline, CDR1 is DFQATT, CDR2 SNEGSKA (reference sequence). There are 14 residues in the CDR3. Trimming removed 1 base at V and 3 bases at J, with 12 bases between. Here the CDR3 reads CSARGDTVKETQYF. The CDR3 DNA is TGCAGTGCTAGAGGGGACACCGTAAAAGAGACCCAGTACTTC.

The rearrangement joins TRBV20-1 to TRBJ1-1; D is ambiguous. Germline assignment: CDR1 DFQATT and CDR2 SNEGSKA (reference sequence). The CDR3 is 13 amino acids. The CDR3, as DNA: TGCACTTCTCCGGGATCTTCGAACACTGAAGCTTTCTTT. As protein: CTSPGSSNTEAFF.

This clonotype was counted between two and nine times. The V call is TRBV20-1, the J call TRBJ2-4, with D perhaps TRBD2 (6 bases). This CDR3 contains 14 residues. Germline CDR1 DFQATT, CDR2 SNEGSKA (reference sequence). Between the trimmed V and J ends, which lost 8 bases and 0 bases, there was a span of 14 bases. The CDR3 nucleotides are TGCAGTTCCTTCGGAGGGTTAGCCAAAAACATTCAGTACTTC. It specifies CSSFGGLAKNIQYF.

This clonotype was detected only once. The chain links TRBV28 to TRBJ2-1, with D possibly being TRBD2 (5 bases). The CDR3 runs to 15 residues. CDR1 is MDHEN, CDR2 SYDVKM, per germline. The V gene lost 0 bases and the J gene lost 5 bases, with 11 bases spanning the gap. CDR3 bases: TGTGCCAGCAGTTTATGGGGTAGCGTACACAATGAGCAGTTCTTC. This codes for CASSLWGSVHNEQFF.

The gene calls are TRBV6-1 and TRBJ2-7; D not certain. Germline V gene data show CDR1 as MNHNS and CDR2 as SASEGT. The CDR3 loop spans 11 amino acids. The V and J ends lost 1 base and 6 bases respectively, with 4 bases between them. Here the CDR3 reads CASSEGGEQYF. The CDR3 coding sequence is TGTGCCAGCAGTGAAGGGGGCGAGCAGTACTTC.

The chain couples TRBV7-2 to TRBJ2-7; TRBD1 might be the D (5 bases). The ends were cut back, 1 base at V and 5 bases at J, with 18 bases in the middle. CDR3 length equals 16 residues. Germline assignment: CDR1 SGHTA and CDR2 FQGNSA. The CDR3 loop reads CASSLGWGVGHHEQYF. The CDR3 coding sequence is TGTGCCAGCAGCTTAGGTTGGGGCGTCGGTCATCACGAGCAGTACTTC.

A few counts support this clonotype. The chain carries TRBV28 and TRBJ1-2; D is possibly TRBD1 (5 bases). V lost 6 bases to trimming and J lost 0 bases, with 14 bases between them. This CDR3 spans 15 amino acids. Germline assignment: CDR1 MDHEN and CDR2 SYDVKM. The CDR3 bases are TGTGCCAGCAGACGGCGGGGGGAGGCTAACTATGGCTACACCTTC. This encodes CASRRRGEANYGYTF.

The chain is built from TRBV11-2 and TRBJ2-2, with 8 bases identical to TRBD1. The V gene end was trimmed by 5 bases and the J gene end by 4 bases; junction bases not matched to a gene: 12. The length of the CDR3 is 17 residues. CDR1 is SGHAT and CDR2 is FQNNGV in the germline V gene. The CDR3 spells CASSPGPQGAGTGELFF. For the CDR3, the DNA is TGTGCCAGCAGCCCAGGGCCTCAGGGGGCAGGCACCGGGGAGCTGTTTTTT. The full variable domain, rest sourced from reference TRBV11-2 and TRBJ2-2, is EAGVAQSPRYKIIEKRQSVAFWCNPISGHATLYWYQQILGQGPKLLIQFQNNGVVDDSQLPKDRFSAERLKGVDSTLKIQPAKLEDSAVYLCASSPGPQGAGTGELFFGEGSRLTVL.

This clonotype has a handful of counts. This chain uses TRBV6-1 with TRBJ2-5; D call uncertain. V shed 3 bases and J shed 4 bases, with 6 bases lying between them. The germline V gene encodes CDR1 MNHNS and CDR2 SASEGT. This CDR3 has 12 amino acids. The CDR3 here is CASSEASETQYF. The CDR3 region has the DNA TGTGCCAGCAGTGAGGCTTCAGAGACCCAGTACTTC.

The chain recombines TRBV20-1 with TRBJ2-7, with 7 bases lining up with TRBD1. There are 13 residues in the CDR3. Per germline, CDR1 DFQATT and CDR2 SNEGSKA (reference sequence). With V trimmed by 7 bases and J by 2 bases, 8 bases remained unmatched. DNA of the CDR3: TGCAGTGTCTCACAGGGGCTTGCCTACGAGCAGTACTTC. Encoded protein: CSVSQGLAYEQYF.

This clonotype turned up a few times. The V gene is TRBV20-1, the J gene TRBJ2-7, with TRBD1 matching over 11 bases. After removal of 6 bases from V and 2 bases from J, the junction contained 9 bases not matched to a gene. CDR3 size: 15 residues. CDR1 and CDR2 from the germline V gene are DFQATT and SNEGSKA (reference sequence). CDR3 region: CSASPSGQGAYEQYF. The CDR3 nucleotides are TGCAGTGCCTCCCCTTCGGGACAGGGGGCCTACGAGCAGTACTTC.